These 19 T cell receptor beta chains were all obtained from the same sample, sequenced in a study of shared clonotypes between healthy human individuals. This table comes from immunoSEQ multiplex PCR, and its TCRdb copy is limited to in-frame clones, with some not included. This sample has 950,000 to 1,100,000 clones, with 65% to 80% found just once. The sequenced sample was memory CD4+ T cells sorted from blood. Described subset: CD45RA-negative fraction. Every receptor here comes from a man aged 18-30 years in good health.

This clone has a single count. The V and J genes are TRBV7-2 and TRBJ2-2, with D perhaps TRBD1 or TRBD2 (5 bases each). Trimming shortened V by 4 bases and J by 4 bases, and 10 bases separated the two germline ends. Germline CDR1 and CDR2: SGHTA and FQGNSA. The CDR3 has 14 residues. In DNA form, the CDR3 reads TGTGCCAGCAGCTCCCTGAGGGGCACCGGGGAGCTGTTTTTT. Protein product: CASSSLRGTGELFF.

The rearrangement uses TRBV5-4 and TRBJ1-2, with D unclear. CDR3 length equals 16 residues. V was trimmed by 2 bases and J by 0 bases, leaving 14 bases between them. Germline-derived CDR1 and CDR2 are SGHNT and YYREEE (reference sequence). CDR3 in DNA: TGTGCCAGCAGCTTTGCAGCGGAGGCGACTAACTATGGCTACACCTTC. The encoded protein is CASSFAAEATNYGYTF.

The genes are TRBV23-1 and TRBJ2-5; D call uncertain. TRBV23-1 is flagged as an ORF with uncertain function. V was trimmed by 0 bases and J by 0 bases, leaving 11 bases between them. This CDR3 is built from 16 residues. DNA for the CDR3: TGCGCCAGCAGTCAATCTTTGGCCCCCAACCAAGAGACCCAGTACTTC. Translation: CASSQSLAPNQETQYF.

The chain couples TRBV2 to TRBJ2-3; D not resolved. The CDR3 covers 15 residues. Germline CDR1 and CDR2: SNHLY and FYNNEI. V lost 3 bases and J lost 0, with 10 bases in between. The CDR3 is CASSDSSFSTDTQYF. DNA for the CDR3: TGTGCCAGCAGTGACAGTTCCTTCAGCACAGATACGCAGTATTTT.

This chain joins TRBV2 and TRBJ2-7; tentatively, D is TRBD1 or TRBD2 (5 bases each). CDR1 SNHLY and CDR2 FYNNEI come from the germline V gene. The CDR3 contains 12 residues. The V gene lost 3 bases and the J gene lost 7 bases, with 10 bases spanning the gap. CDR3 sequence (DNA): TGTGCCAGCAGTGAGGGGGTCCGGGAGCAGTACTTC. It is translated as CASSEGVREQYF.

This chain connects TRBV28 to TRBJ1-5, with D unresolved. This CDR3 has 13 residues. Germline V gene lookup returns CDR1 MDHEN and CDR2 SYDVKM. V dropped 8 bases and J dropped 7 bases, with 15 bases sitting between them. The CDR3 bases are TGTGCCAGCGGTCTGTCACCGCTGCAGCCCCAGCATTTT. It codes for CASGLSPLQPQHF.

J is TRBJ2-3 and V is TRBV2; 10 bases match TRBD2. Looked up from germline, CDR1 is SNHLY and CDR2 is FYNNEI. This CDR3 is built from 15 residues. With 4 bases clipped from V and 7 bases from J, the junction kept 8 bases outside the gene matches. CDR3 loop: CASSGSGGTMNTQYF. The CDR3 DNA follows: TGTGCCAGCAGTGGTAGCGGGGGGACGATGAATACGCAGTATTTT.

The V gene is TRBV5-5, the J gene TRBJ2-5; tentatively, D is TRBD2 (6 bases). The CDR3 sequence is 13 residues long. Looked up from germline, CDR1 is SGHKS and CDR2 is YYEKEE (reference sequence). Deletions cut 4 bases from V and 5 bases from J, with 12 bases between. DNA for the CDR3: TGTGCCAGCAGCAGACTAGTTCGGGAGACCCAGTACTTC. Encoded protein: CASSRLVRETQYF.

The V gene is TRBV29-1, the J gene TRBJ1-4; D is ambiguous. The V gene's germline CDR1 is SQVTM and CDR2 ANQGSEA. This CDR3 comprises 12 residues. Trimming left V 5 bases short and J 5 bases short, with 9 bases between. CDR3 DNA sequence: TGCAGCGTTCGGGTCACGAATGAAAAACTGTTTTTT. Translated, it gives CSVRVTNEKLFF.

Remarks on this clone: The same CDR3 can be traced to other DNA sequences in this sample. The chain uses TRBV10-1 and TRBJ2-7; D remains unclear. Looked up from germline, CDR1 is WNHNN and CDR2 is SYGVQD (reference sequence). The germline V and J ends were trimmed by 5 bases and 0 bases, with 5 bases remaining between them. The CDR3 consists of 12 residues. The CDR3 sequence: CASSTSSYEQYF. The CDR3, as DNA: TGCGCCAGCAGTACATCCTCCTACGAGCAGTACTTC.

The chain couples TRBV20-1 to TRBJ2-3; the D is unclear. From germline, CDR1 is DFQATT and CDR2 SNEGSKA (reference sequence). This CDR3 is 11 amino acids long. Trimming removed 3 bases from V and 4 bases from J, with 5 bases in between. For the CDR3, the DNA is TGCAGTGCTAGTTTCCCAGATACGCAGTATTTT. Residues: CSASFPDTQYF.

The chain carries TRBV29-1 and TRBJ1-2, with 10 bases lining up with TRBD1. This CDR3 contains 15 residues. Losses at the gene ends were 4 bases for V and 7 bases for J; bases not matched to a gene: 12. Germline CDR1 reads SQVTM; CDR2 reads ANQGSEA. The CDR3 loop reads CSVVYDRQGAGGYTF. The CDR3 region has the DNA TGCAGCGTTGTTTATGATAGACAGGGGGCCGGTGGCTACACCTTC.

The rearrangement links TRBV7-2 to TRBJ2-7, with no clear D. Trimming took 3 bases from V and 0 from J, leaving 9 bases between them. Germline CDR1 reads SGHTA; CDR2 reads FQGNSA. The CDR3 runs 14 residues. The CDR3 region has the DNA TGTGCCAGCAGCTTGTTTCCCGACTCCTACGAGCAGTACTTC. Its protein is CASSLFPDSYEQYF.

The chain recombines TRBV28 with TRBJ1-1, with 8 bases matching TRBD1. With V trimmed by 4 bases and J by 4 bases, 5 bases remained unmatched. This CDR3 spans 14 amino acids. Germline V gene sequence: CDR1 MDHEN, CDR2 SYDVKM. CDR3 loop: CASSSNTGGTEAFF. The CDR3 DNA reads as TGTGCCAGCAGTTCTAACACAGGGGGCACTGAAGCTTTCTTT.

The chain uses TRBV5-4 and TRBJ1-1, with D unclear. Germline CDR1 is SGHNT and CDR2 is YYREEE (reference sequence). V lost 0 bases and J 1 base, leaving 10 bases between the germline ends. The CDR3 covers 15 residues. This chain's CDR3 is CASSLEGLTNTEAFF. The CDR3, as DNA: TGTGCCAGCAGCTTGGAGGGTCTTACGAACACTGAAGCTTTCTTT.

The V and J genes are TRBV27 and TRBJ2-7; weak D call: TRBD1 (6 bases). CDR3 length equals 15 residues. Germline CDR1 MNHEY, CDR2 SMNVEV (reference sequence). Trimming pared 2 bases from V and 0 bases from J, leaving 11 bases between. CDR3 sequence reads: CASSLGRTASYEQYF. The CDR3 DNA sequence: TGTGCCAGCAGTTTAGGACGGACAGCCTCCTACGAGCAGTACTTC.

The J gene is TRBJ2-5, the V gene TRBV6-5, with 8 bases aligning to TRBD2. The J call may not be correct, given that the DNA end is closer to TRBJ2-7. This CDR3 has 13 amino acids. The germline CDR1 and CDR2 sequences are MNHEY and SVGAGI. In DNA, the CDR3 is TGTGCCAGCACTCCGGGACTAGCCTACGAGCAGTACTTC. Residues: CASTPGLAYEQYF.

The V call is TRBV19, the J call TRBJ1-1; a possible D gene is TRBD1 (6 bases). The CDR3 is 14 residues long. Germline CDR1 LNHDA, CDR2 SQIVND (reference sequence). Between the trimmed V and J ends, which lost 4 bases and 1 base, there was a span of 10 bases. The CDR3 region is CASSRETGNTEAFF. CDR3 bases: TGTGCCAGTAGTAGAGAGACAGGGAACACTGAAGCTTTCTTT.

This clone showed up just once. This chain uses TRBV9 with TRBJ2-1; TRBD2 matches at 13 bases. J gave up 6 bases and V 4 bases, and 10 bases lay outside the gene matches. CDR1 and CDR2 (germline): SGDLS, YYNGEE. This CDR3 has 17 residues. The CDR3, as DNA: TGTGCCAGCAGCAAAGGACTAGCGGGAGCGGAGGTCAATGAGCAGTTCTTC. Translating gives CASSKGLAGAEVNEQFF.